The table lists the clone carrying this TCR beta chain with many counts. This sample stems from a study of human T cells and chemical hapten exposure. Across the study: Patch tests of 0.01% DPC on the upper back were read at 6 days.

This CDR3 has 13 amino acids. V dropped 0 bases and J dropped 6 bases, with 9 bases sitting between them. Germline CDR1 reads LNHNV; CDR2 reads YYDKDF (reference sequence). In TCRdb, the RACE reads were re-called with MiXCR into one record per CDR3 protein. The sample shows 30,000 or so distinct CDR3 sequences, 5% to 6.5% of them seen only once. This sample's time point: patch test 3, about 24 weeks after DPC sensitization. Treatment here: therapeutic diphenylcyclopropenone sensitization with weekly scalp DPC. The source of this sequence is a man in his thirties or forties with alopecia areata. Some clones in this sample may be carry-over from other donors' samples. The input for sequencing was whole blood, taken in connection with sensitization to the hapten diphenylcyclopropenone (DPC). The J gene is TRBJ2-7, the V gene TRBV15; tentative D call: TRBD2 (5 bases). In nucleotides, the CDR3 is TGTGCCACCAGCAGAGAGGCGGGTAGCGAGCAGTACTTC. Translated, it gives CATSREAGSEQYF.